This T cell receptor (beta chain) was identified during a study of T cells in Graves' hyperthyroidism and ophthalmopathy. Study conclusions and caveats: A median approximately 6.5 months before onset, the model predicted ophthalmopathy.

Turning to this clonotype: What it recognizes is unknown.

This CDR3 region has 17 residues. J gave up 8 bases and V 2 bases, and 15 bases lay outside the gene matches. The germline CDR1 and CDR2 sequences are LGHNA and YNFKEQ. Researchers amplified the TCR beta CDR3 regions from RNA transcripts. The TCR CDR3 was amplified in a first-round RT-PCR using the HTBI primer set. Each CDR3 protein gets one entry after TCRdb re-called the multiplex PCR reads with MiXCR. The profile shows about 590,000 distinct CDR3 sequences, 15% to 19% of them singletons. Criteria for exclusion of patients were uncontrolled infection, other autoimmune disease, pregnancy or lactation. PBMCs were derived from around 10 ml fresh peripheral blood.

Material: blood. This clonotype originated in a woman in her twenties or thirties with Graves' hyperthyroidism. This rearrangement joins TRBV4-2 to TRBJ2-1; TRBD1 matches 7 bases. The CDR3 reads CASSQLRPEQGPDEQFF. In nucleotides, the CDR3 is TGTGCCAGCAGCCAACTTCGTCCCGAACAGGGGCCGGATGAGCAGTTCTTC.